The sequence of this TCR beta chain was determined in a study of beta chain features in type 1 diabetes. Comment on this clone: What it recognizes is unknown.

Findings of the study overall: Any HLA effect on TCRB rearrangement was left unresolved by small sub-analyses. Moderate but significant shortening of TCRB CDR3s was recorded in all four CD4+ subsets from Type 1 diabetes patients.

The sequenced template was cDNA made from the entire isolated RNA. Clones were sequenced by immunoSEQ multiplex PCR, and TCRdb holds only the in-frame ones, with some missing. The sample shows 130,000 or so clones, 15% to 20% of them seen only once. Sequenced input: central memory CD4+ T cells from blood. The TCR originated in a man between 18 and 29 years old with type 1 diabetes.

The CDR3 DNA follows: TGTGCCAGCATACAGACAGGGACCTTCGAGCAGTACTTC. Its translation: CASIQTGTFEQYF. The V gene is TRBV28, the J gene TRBJ2-7; TRBD1 aligns across 7 bases. Germline CDR1 and CDR2: MDHEN and SYDVKM. The J segment lost 6 bases and the V segment lost 7 bases, leaving 9 bases of the junction unmatched. This CDR3 region has 13 residues.